The rows below give T cell receptor beta chains drawn from one sample of a study of cytomegalovirus exposure and HLA in healthy donors. The repertoire was sequenced with immunoSEQ multiplex PCR; TCRdb's copy has only in-frame clones and lacks some. The sample table sets out more than 110,000 clones. Sequencing was done on a sample of PBMCs. The receptor set was obtained from a man in his forties or fifties in good health and CMV-seronegative. Each CDR3 is given with its conserved first and last residue. The order of the fields is J gene, V gene, D gene, CDR3 protein, CDR3 DNA. The D gene is left open where the match is weak.

j_call: TRBJ1-1
v_call: TRBV2
d_call: TRBD1
cdr3_aa: CATKPRTGDNTEAFF
cdr3_nt: TGTGCCACTAAACCTCGGACAGGGGATAACACTGAAGCTTTCTTT

j_call: TRBJ1-2
v_call: TRBV7-2
d_call: NA
cdr3_aa: CASSRRPGGYTF
cdr3_nt: TGTGCCAGCAGCCGTCGACCAGGAGGCTACACCTTC

j_call: TRBJ1-5
v_call: TRBV7-9
d_call: NA
cdr3_aa: CASSSPRGGNQPQHF
cdr3_nt: TGTGCCAGCAGCTCCCCAAGAGGGGGTAATCAGCCCCAGCATTTT

j_call: TRBJ2-3
v_call: TRBV4-1
d_call: TRBD2
cdr3_aa: CASSHSGGATDTQYF
cdr3_nt: TGCGCCAGCAGCCATAGCGGGGGGGCGACAGATACGCAGTATTTT

j_call: TRBJ2-6
v_call: TRBV7-9
d_call: TRBD2
cdr3_aa: CASSRGTSGDHSGANVLTF
cdr3_nt: TGTGCCAGCAGCCGCGGGACTAGCGGGGATCATTCTGGGGCCAACGTCCTGACTTTC

j_call: TRBJ1-2
v_call: TRBV14
d_call: TRBD1
cdr3_aa: CASRRTGPWYGYTF
cdr3_nt: TGTGCCAGCAGGCGGACAGGTCCATGGTATGGCTACACCTTC

j_call: TRBJ1-5
v_call: TRBV11-3
d_call: TRBD1
cdr3_aa: CASSRTGGNQPQHF
cdr3_nt: TGTGCCAGCAGCCGTACAGGGGGCAATCAGCCCCAGCATTTT

j_call: TRBJ2-7
v_call: TRBV5-4
d_call: TRBD2
cdr3_aa: CASSLSSGGGWYEQYF
cdr3_nt: TGTGCCAGCAGCTTGAGTAGCGGGGGGGGTTGGTACGAGCAGTACTTC

j_call: TRBJ1-5
v_call: TRBV6-5
d_call: NA
cdr3_aa: CASSAKLGRHQPQHF
cdr3_nt: TGTGCCAGCAGTGCTAAATTAGGGAGACATCAGCCCCAGCATTTT

j_call: TRBJ1-5
v_call: TRBV19
d_call: NA
cdr3_aa: CGSRQDHQPQHF
cdr3_nt: TGCGGTTCGCGACAGGACCATCAGCCCCAGCATTTT

j_call: TRBJ2-3
v_call: TRBV4-2
d_call: NA
cdr3_aa: CASSQVSAGTDTQYF
cdr3_nt: TGTGCCAGCAGCCAAGTTAGCGCGGGAACAGATACGCAGTATTTT

j_call: TRBJ1-1
v_call: TRBV4-1
d_call: NA
cdr3_aa: CASSQPLTENTEAFF
cdr3_nt: TGCGCCAGCAGCCAACCCTTAACAGAGAACACTGAAGCTTTCTTT

j_call: TRBJ2-7
v_call: TRBV5-1
d_call: TRBD1
cdr3_aa: CASSLETGKSYEQYF
cdr3_nt: TGCGCCAGCAGCTTGGAGACAGGGAAGTCCTACGAGCAGTACTTC

j_call: TRBJ1-2
v_call: TRBV19
d_call: TRBD1
cdr3_aa: CASSDRQGERYGYTF
cdr3_nt: TGTGCCAGTAGTGACCGACAGGGCGAGAGGTATGGCTACACCTTC

j_call: TRBJ2-6
v_call: TRBV7-2
d_call: NA
cdr3_aa: CASSLMSSGANVLTF
cdr3_nt: TGTGCCAGCAGCTTAATGAGTTCTGGGGCCAACGTCCTGACTTTC

j_call: TRBJ2-5
v_call: TRBV7-2
d_call: TRBD2
cdr3_aa: CASSLGLAGGGETQYF
cdr3_nt: TGTGCCAGCAGCTTAGGACTAGCGGGGGGCGGTGAGACCCAGTACTTC

j_call: TRBJ1-2
v_call: TRBV2
d_call: NA
cdr3_aa: CASSTHRPVRGNGYTF
cdr3_nt: TGTGCCAGCAGTACCCACAGACCGGTTCGGGGGAATGGCTACACCTTC

j_call: TRBJ2-1
v_call: TRBV9
d_call: NA
cdr3_aa: CASSVSGGAGPNEQFF
cdr3_nt: TGTGCCAGCAGCGTATCTGGGGGGGCGGGGCCAAATGAGCAGTTCTTC

j_call: TRBJ2-5
v_call: TRBV6-5
d_call: NA
cdr3_aa: CASSQGLPGRETQYF
cdr3_nt: TGTGCCAGCAGTCAGGGACTCCCCGGTCGGGAGACCCAGTACTTC

j_call: TRBJ2-7
v_call: TRBV5-1
d_call: TRBD1
cdr3_aa: CASSPRQGSSYEQYF
cdr3_nt: TGCGCCAGCAGCCCGAGACAGGGCTCCTCCTACGAGCAGTACTTC

j_call: TRBJ1-6
v_call: TRBV27
d_call: TRBD1
cdr3_aa: CASREIQGRNSPLHF
cdr3_nt: TGTGCCAGCAGGGAAATACAGGGGCGCAATTCACCCCTCCACTTT

j_call: TRBJ1-6
v_call: TRBV5-1
d_call: NA
cdr3_aa: CASSLGTALTGNSPHHF
cdr3_nt: TGCGCCAGCAGCTTGGGGACAGCTCTTACGGGTAATTCACCCCACCACTTT

j_call: TRBJ1-6
v_call: TRBV10-3
d_call: NA
cdr3_aa: CAIRAEDNSPLHF
cdr3_nt: TGTGCCATCAGGGCGGAGGATAATTCACCCCTCCACTTT

j_call: TRBJ2-7
v_call: TRBV29-1
d_call: TRBD1
cdr3_aa: CSVARGLGYEQYF
cdr3_nt: TGCAGCGTTGCTAGGGGGCTCGGCTACGAGCAGTACTTC

j_call: TRBJ1-2
v_call: TRBV9
d_call: TRBD1
cdr3_aa: CASSVAGQGFYGYTF
cdr3_nt: TGTGCCAGCAGCGTAGCCGGACAGGGGTTCTATGGCTACACCTTC

j_call: TRBJ1-2
v_call: TRBV19
d_call: NA
cdr3_aa: CASRRTAQSPNYGYTF
cdr3_nt: TGTGCCAGTAGGCGGACAGCCCAAAGCCCTAACTATGGCTACACCTTC

j_call: TRBJ2-4
v_call: TRBV5-1
d_call: NA
cdr3_aa: CASSLAGLMENIQYF
cdr3_nt: TGCGCCAGCAGCTTGGCAGGTTTAATGGAAAACATTCAGTACTTC

j_call: TRBJ1-2
v_call: TRBV12-5
d_call: NA
cdr3_aa: CASGLGMVSLRGYTF
cdr3_nt: TGTGCTAGTGGTTTGGGGATGGTCTCTCTGAGGGGCTACACCTTC

j_call: TRBJ1-1
v_call: TRBV5-6
d_call: NA
cdr3_aa: CASSLGPSMNTEAFF
cdr3_nt: TGTGCCAGCAGCTTGGGGCCTTCCATGAACACTGAAGCTTTCTTT

j_call: TRBJ2-7
v_call: TRBV5-6
d_call: NA
cdr3_aa: CASSLTTEYEQYF
cdr3_nt: TGTGCCAGCAGCTTGACCACGGAGTACGAGCAGTACTTC

j_call: TRBJ2-7
v_call: TRBV4-1
d_call: TRBD2
cdr3_aa: CASSQVASSGGETYEQYF
cdr3_nt: TGCGCCAGCAGCCAAGTTGCGTCTAGCGGGGGGGAAACCTACGAGCAGTACTTC

j_call: TRBJ2-7
v_call: TRBV5-8
d_call: NA
cdr3_aa: CASSSPPGEQYF
cdr3_nt: TGTGCCAGCAGCTCCCCCCCGGGTGAGCAGTACTTC

j_call: TRBJ1-6
v_call: TRBV28
d_call: TRBD1
cdr3_aa: CASSSGGGSYNSPLHF
cdr3_nt: TGTGCCAGCAGTTCAGGGGGAGGCTCCTATAATTCACCCCTCCACTTT

j_call: TRBJ2-3
v_call: TRBV11-3
d_call: TRBD2
cdr3_aa: CASSLGAGDTDTQYF
cdr3_nt: TGTGCCAGCAGCTTAGGAGCGGGGGACACAGATACGCAGTATTTT